Many counts were recorded for the clone carrying this T cell receptor (beta chain). Its antigen remains unidentified. This record comes from a study of naive and memory T cell subsets. Findings of the study overall: Over 85% of naive TCR sequences appeared only once, unlike memory subsets. Naive repertoires, especially CD8, held a few larger clonotypes, possibly memory cells re-expressing CD45RA. Diversity fell and Gini index rose from naive through CM, EM, EMRA.

This CDR3 region has 16 residues. The J segment lost 6 bases and the V segment lost 6 bases, leaving 12 bases of the junction unmatched. Germline V CDR1 and CDR2: MNHNY, SVGAGI (reference sequence). An equimolar mix of two oligonucleotides served as the beta constant-region primer for TRBC1 and TRBC2. Four rounds of PCR amplified the ligated cDNA using nested alpha and beta constant-region primers plus SP2. An oligonucleotide with the SP2 primer and a 12-nucleotide UMI was ligated to the cDNA 3' end. Using its own MiXCR run on the UMI-ligation and nested PCR reads, TCRdb lists one record per CDR3 protein. The repertoire holds 150,000 or so distinct CDR3 sequences, with 22% as singletons.

Sequenced sample: naive CD4+ T cells from blood. This rearrangement joins TRBV6-6 to TRBJ2-3; 10 nucleotides agree with TRBD1. This receptor was taken from a human donor in good health. The CDR3 protein is CASRPRQGALMDTQYF. The DNA for the CDR3 is TGTGCCAGCAGACCCCGACAGGGGGCGTTGATGGATACGCAGTATTTT.